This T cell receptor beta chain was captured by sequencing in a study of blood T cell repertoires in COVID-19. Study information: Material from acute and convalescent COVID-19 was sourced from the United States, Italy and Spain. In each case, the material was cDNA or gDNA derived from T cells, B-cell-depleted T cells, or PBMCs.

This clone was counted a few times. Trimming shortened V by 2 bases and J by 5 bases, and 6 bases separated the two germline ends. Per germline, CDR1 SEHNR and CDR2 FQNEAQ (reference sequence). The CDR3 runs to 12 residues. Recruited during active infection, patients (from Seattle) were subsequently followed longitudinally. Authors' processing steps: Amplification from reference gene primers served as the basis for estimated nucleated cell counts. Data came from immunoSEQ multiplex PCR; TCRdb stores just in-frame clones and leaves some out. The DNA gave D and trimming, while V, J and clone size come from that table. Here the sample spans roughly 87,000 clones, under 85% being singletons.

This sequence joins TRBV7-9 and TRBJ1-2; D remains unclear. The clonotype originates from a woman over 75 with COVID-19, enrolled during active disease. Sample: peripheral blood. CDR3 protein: CASSLPSYGYTF. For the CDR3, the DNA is TGTGCCAGCAGCTTACCGTCTTATGGCTACACCTTC.